Each of the 27 T cell receptor beta chains below was sequenced from the same sample in a study of T cells in Graves' hyperthyroidism and ophthalmopathy. Template material for amplifying TCR beta CDR3 regions consisted of RNA transcripts. The HTBI primer set was used in a first-round RT-PCR of the TCR CDR3. TCRdb re-called the multiplex PCR reads through MiXCR, storing one row per CDR3 protein. The top ten clones hold less than 4.5% of a sample with under 650,000 distinct CDR3 sequences, around 15% of them seen once. The specimen sequenced was blood. The receptor set was obtained from a woman aged 30 to 39 with Graves' hyperthyroidism.

This clonotype was counted ten times or more. The genes are TRBV30 and TRBJ1-1, with D possibly being TRBD1 (5 bases). The CDR3 consists of 15 residues. CDR1 is GTSNPN and CDR2 is SVGIG in the germline V gene (reference sequence). The ends were cut back, 2 bases at V and 5 bases at J, with 18 bases in the middle. For the CDR3, the DNA is TGTGCCTGGAGTCCTCCCGGGGGAGCGAGAACTGAAGCTTTCTTT. Protein product: CAWSPPGGARTEAFF.

The CDR3 sequence is CASSSTMGRGNYEQYF. The CDR3, as DNA: TGTGCCAGCAGTTCCACCATGGGACGAGGAAACTACGAGCAGTACTTC. V is TRBV27 and J is TRBJ2-7; D may match TRBD1 or TRBD2 (5 bases each). Per germline, CDR1 MNHEY and CDR2 SMNVEV (reference sequence). The CDR3 is 16 amino acids. Between the trimmed V and J ends, which lost 4 bases and 3 bases, there was a span of 19 bases.

This chain uses TRBV20-1 with TRBJ2-7, with no clear D. Trimming pared 3 bases from V and 2 bases from J, leaving 14 bases between. This CDR3 spans 14 amino acids. Germline CDR1 is DFQATT and CDR2 is SNEGSKA (reference sequence). DNA of the CDR3: TGCAGTGCTAGTTCGGGCGGTTCTACCTACGAGCAGTACTTC. Amino acids: CSASSGGSTYEQYF.

This clonotype was counted many times. The chain recombines TRBV3-1 with TRBJ1-1; D gene uncertain. V lost 1 base and J 4 bases, leaving 7 bases between the germline ends. CDR3 length equals 13 residues. Germline assignment: CDR1 LGHDT and CDR2 YNNKEL (reference sequence). This chain's CDR3 is CASSQVEGTEAFF. In nucleotides, the CDR3 is TGTGCCAGCAGCCAAGTGGAGGGCACTGAAGCTTTCTTT.

As regards this clonotype: The junction does not match germline at one end; this may be a read error. V and J are TRBV11-2 and TRBJ1-3, with D possibly matching TRBD1 (5 bases). CDR3 size: 13 residues. Germline V gives CDR1 SGHAT, CDR2 FQNNGV. CDR3 amino acids: CASSLGSPGAIYF. The CDR3 DNA is TGTGCCAGCAGTTTAGGATCCCCGGGGGCCATATATTTT.

This clonotype was counted a few times. The rearrangement joins TRBV19 to TRBJ2-3; D is possibly TRBD2 (6 bases). V was trimmed by 9 bases and J by 4 bases, leaving 17 bases between them. From germline, CDR1 is LNHDA and CDR2 SQIVND (reference sequence). The CDR3 has 14 amino acids. The CDR3 bases are TGTGCCAGCCAGGAGGGTCCGTCTCCAGATACGCAGTATTTT. Encoded protein: CASQEGPSPDTQYF.

There are many counts of this clonotype. The chain links TRBV27 to TRBJ1-4; TRBD1 might be the D (5 bases). V was clipped by 5 bases and J by 4 bases, with 11 bases between them. Germline V lookup: CDR1 MNHEY, CDR2 SMNVEV (reference sequence). The length of the CDR3 is 14 residues. CDR3 sequence: CASSRGTGNEKLFF. CDR3 sequence (DNA): TGTGCCAGCAGTCGAGGGACGGGTAATGAAAAACTGTTTTTT.

This clonotype appeared a few times. V is TRBV6-1 and J is TRBJ2-5, with 8 bases aligning to TRBD1. Germline V gives CDR1 MNHNS, CDR2 SASEGT. The CDR3 contains 14 residues. Trimming at V came to 6 bases and at J to 1 base, leaving 4 bases not matched to a gene. The CDR3 loop is CASSPTGAQETQYF. The CDR3 region has the DNA TGTGCCAGCAGCCCGACAGGGGCCCAAGAGACCCAGTACTTC.

This clonotype was observed many times. The chain joins TRBV12-3 or TRBV12-4 to TRBJ2-1; 8 bases line up with TRBD2. This CDR3 contains 13 residues. J lost 9 bases, V lost 5 bases, and 6 bases had no gene match. CDR3 sequence: CASSSGSSSEQFF. CDR3 in DNA: TGTGCCAGCAGTAGCGGGAGTTCGAGTGAGCAGTTCTTC.

This clonotype showed up many times. CDR3 nucleotides: TGCAGTGCTAGCGGGAAGTACTACGAGCAGTACTTC. Translation gives CSASGKYYEQYF. The chain couples TRBV20-1 to TRBJ2-7; a possible D gene is TRBD2 (5 bases). The V and J ends lost 3 bases and 3 bases respectively, with 9 bases between them. CDR3 length equals 12 residues. Germline lookup yields CDR1 DFQATT and CDR2 SNEGSKA (reference sequence).

This chain connects TRBV7-3 to TRBJ2-4, with D hard to call. Germline-derived CDR1 and CDR2 are SGHTA and FQGTGA. V was pared by 5 bases and J by 1 base, with 21 bases between. This CDR3 has 18 amino acids. CDR3 region: CASSPEDPPETAKNIQYF. CDR3 coding DNA: TGTGCCAGCAGCCCCGAAGATCCGCCCGAAACGGCCAAAAACATTCAGTACTTC. Drawing the rest from reference TRBV7-3 and TRBJ2-4, the complete variable domain is GAGVSQTPSNKVTEKGKYVELRCDPISGHTALYWYRQSLGQGPEFLIYFQGTGAADDSGLPNDRFFAVRPEGSVSTLKIQRTERGDSAVYLCASSPEDPPETAKNIQYFGAGTRLSVL.

This clonotype was seen a few times. This chain uses TRBV20-1 with TRBJ1-1, with 7 bases fitting TRBD1. V was pared by 4 bases and J by 5 bases, with 10 bases of the junction left unmatched. CDR1 is DFQATT, CDR2 SNEGSKA, per germline (reference sequence). This CDR3 comprises 14 residues. Here the CDR3 DNA reads TGCAGTGCTACGTATCAGGGGGTTGGGACTGAAGCTTTCTTT. This sequence encodes CSATYQGVGTEAFF.

This clonotype was counted a few times. This sequence joins TRBV6-2 or TRBV6-3 and TRBJ2-5; TRBD2 might be the D (5 bases). Germline loops: CDR1 MNHEY, CDR2 SVGEGT. CDR3 length: 14 residues. Trimming took 2 bases from V and 5 from J, leaving 12 bases between them. The CDR3 bases are TGTGCCAGCAGTTACCCGGGGATTTTGGAGACCCAGTACTTC. Translation: CASSYPGILETQYF.

In this sample, this clonotype turned up many times. The CDR3 DNA reads TGTGCCAGCAGTTTATTGTTGGGCTACACCTTC. Its protein is CASSLLLGYTF. The chain carries TRBV28 and TRBJ1-2; no reliable D call. This CDR3 region has 11 residues. Per germline, CDR1 MDHEN and CDR2 SYDVKM. V lost 1 base, J lost 8 bases, and 5 bases lay in between.

This clonotype showed up just a few times. The CDR3 sequence: CASSLSQENGYTF. CDR3 in DNA: TGTGCCAGCAGCTTATCGCAGGAAAATGGCTACACCTTC. The V call is TRBV7-8, the J call TRBJ1-2; D gene ambiguous. V was shortened by 2 bases and J by 6 bases, with 10 bases between the two germline ends. This CDR3 contains 13 residues. Germline-derived CDR1 and CDR2 are SGHVS and FQNEAQ.

The chain joins TRBV19 to TRBJ2-1; no clear D gene. Germline assignment: CDR1 LNHDA and CDR2 SQIVND (reference sequence). V lost 5 bases, J lost 0 bases, and 11 bases lay in between. CDR3 length: 15 amino acids. The CDR3 region is CASSFNPISYNEQFF. CDR3 sequence (DNA): TGTGCCAGTAGTTTCAATCCCATCTCCTACAATGAGCAGTTCTTC.

This clonotype was found a few times. V usage is TRBV4-1 and J usage is TRBJ1-1; 10 nucleotides line up with TRBD1. There are 16 residues in the CDR3. From germline, CDR1 is MGHRA and CDR2 YSYEKL. Trimming took 4 bases from V and 5 from J; bases not matched to a gene: 10. CDR3 nucleotides: TGCGCCAGCAGCCTGACGCCCGGGACAGGGGTAACTGAAGCTTTCTTT. Translation: CASSLTPGTGVTEAFF.

As DNA, the CDR3 is TGCGCCAGCAGCCAAGATGTGAGACAAATCTATGGCTACACCTTC. Its translation is CASSQDVRQIYGYTF. V usage is TRBV4-3 and J usage is TRBJ1-2; D gene uncertain. CDR1 is LGHNA, CDR2 YSLEER, per germline. This CDR3 comprises 15 residues. With 0 bases removed from V and 4 bases from J, the gap between germline ends came to 12 bases.

The chain has TRBV2 and TRBJ2-1; a possible D gene is TRBD1 (5 bases). The CDR3 is 12 residues long. V was clipped by 8 bases and J by 7 bases, with 12 bases between them. Germline V lookup: CDR1 SNHLY, CDR2 FYNNEI. CDR3 loop: CASLSGWNEQFF. The CDR3 DNA reads as TGTGCCAGCTTGTCAGGGTGGAATGAGCAGTTCTTC.

This clonotype was picked up many times. CDR3 coding DNA: TGTGCCAGCAGTTCGGGACGGCAGTACTTC. This gives the protein CASSSGRQYF. This chain connects TRBV2 to TRBJ2-7; either TRBD1 or TRBD2 may supply D (5 bases each). The V end was cut by 5 bases, the J end by 9 bases, with 8 bases between. Germline V gene data show CDR1 as SNHLY and CDR2 as FYNNEI. The CDR3 runs to 10 residues.

V usage is TRBV7-9 and J usage is TRBJ2-5; D is uncertain. Between the trimmed V and J ends, which lost 6 bases and 3 bases, there was a span of 17 bases. This CDR3 contains 15 residues. From germline, CDR1 is SEHNR and CDR2 FQNEAQ (reference sequence). The CDR3 loop reads CASSKAPGTKETQYF. The CDR3 nucleotides are TGTGCCAGCAGTAAGGCTCCGGGCACTAAAGAGACCCAGTACTTC. The variable domain in full, completed from reference TRBV7-9 and TRBJ2-5, reads DTGVSQNPRHKITKRGQNVTFRCDPISEHNRLYWYRQTLGQGPEFLTYFQNEAQLEKSRLLSDRFSAERPKGSFSTLEIQRTEQGDSAMYLCASSKAPGTKETQYFGPGTRLLVL.

The chain combines TRBV6-2 or TRBV6-3 with TRBJ2-7; TRBD1 aligns across 7 bases. J gave up 4 bases and V 6 bases, and 12 bases lay outside the gene matches. The CDR3 consists of 15 residues. CDR1 and CDR2 from the germline V gene are MNHEY and SVGEGT. The CDR3 loop reads CASSPLTGVIYEQYF. CDR3 DNA: TGTGCCAGCAGCCCGCTTACAGGGGTCATTTACGAGCAGTACTTC.

This clonotype was counted a few times. The chain couples TRBV29-1 to TRBJ2-1; D call uncertain. Germline CDR1 and CDR2: SQVTM and ANQGSEA. CDR3 length: 11 amino acids. Trimming removed 2 bases from V and 4 bases from J, with 3 bases in between. The CDR3 sequence: CSVEYYNEQFF. The CDR3 nucleotides are TGCAGCGTTGAATATTACAATGAGCAGTTCTTC.

This clonotype was recorded many times. The rearrangement uses TRBV28 and TRBJ1-5, with D maybe TRBD1 (6 bases). Deletions cut 3 bases from V and 5 bases from J, with 11 bases between. Germline lookup yields CDR1 MDHEN and CDR2 SYDVKM. There are 14 residues in the CDR3. CDR3: CASSFGQLHQPQHF. Written as DNA, the CDR3 is TGTGCCAGCAGTTTCGGACAGCTTCATCAGCCCCAGCATTTT.

This clonotype has just a few counts. This chain links TRBV6-1 with TRBJ2-3; the D is unclear. The CDR3 contains 14 residues. CDR1 MNHNS and CDR2 SASEGT come from the germline V gene. Trimming took 4 bases from V and 1 from J, leaving 9 bases between them. DNA for the CDR3: TGTGCCAGCAGTGGGTCCTACCGCACAGATACGCAGTATTTT. This translates into CASSGSYRTDTQYF.

V gene TRBV4-1 combines with J gene TRBJ1-5, with 8 bases that match TRBD1. The V gene end was trimmed by 0 bases and the J gene end by 0 bases; junction bases not matched to a gene: 4. Germline values: CDR1 MGHRA, CDR2 YSYEKL. The CDR3 runs to 17 residues. CDR3: CASSQDGTGYSNQPQHF. In nucleotides, the CDR3 is TGCGCCAGCAGCCAAGATGGGACAGGCTATAGCAATCAGCCCCAGCATTTT.

Of note for this clonotype: Lacking the conserved final phenylalanine or tryptophan, this CDR3 likely reflects a read error. The DNA is omitted, as the CDR3 cannot be located on it reliably, and the CDR3 follows TCRdb's listing. This chain connects TRBV28 to TRBJ2-2. The CDR3 is 13 residues long, ends included. Germline-derived CDR1 and CDR2 are MDHEN and SYDVKM. The CDR3 is CASSLAVQRDLFL.